One sample yielded the 4 T cell receptor beta chains listed below, sequenced in a study of vaccination effects on CD4 cells after COVID-19. TCRdb's copy holds only in-frame clones and misses some; the assay was immunoSEQ multiplex PCR. The sample shows roughly 52,000 clones, under 70% of them seen only once. Viral peptide pools were used in the ViraFEST assay to expand antigen-specific CD4+ T cells, and sequencing came afterward. At the end of 9 to 11 days of culture, CD4+ T cells were isolated. Vaccinated participants had no history of SARS-CoV-2 infection and tested negative for nucleocapsid antibodies. The antigens of these receptors remain unknown. Sample: CD4+ T cells from PBMCs cultured with SARS-CoV-2 spike peptides, taken before COVID-19 vaccination. These TCRs come from a human donor who received a COVID-19 vaccine.

The chain carries TRBV10-3 and TRBJ2-1, with D uncertain. This CDR3 contains 15 residues. V gave up 3 bases and J gave up 0 bases, with 9 bases separating them. Germline assignment: CDR1 ENHRY and CDR2 SYGVKD. The chain's CDR3 is CAISDSGPSYNEQFF. CDR3 in DNA: TGTGCCATCAGTGACTCGGGCCCCTCCTACAATGAGCAGTTCTTC.

V and J are TRBV4-1 and TRBJ2-1; 9 bases agree with TRBD2. This CDR3 region has 16 residues. The V and J ends lost 4 bases and 0 bases, in that order; junction bases with no gene match: 4. Germline lookup yields CDR1 MGHRA and CDR2 YSYEKL. The CDR3 loop reads CASSRLAVGSYNEQFF. CDR3 nucleotide sequence: TGCGCCAGCAGCCGACTAGCGGTCGGCTCCTACAATGAGCAGTTCTTC.

The CDR3 nucleotides are TGTGCCAGCAGTTTGTTTTCGAGTCTATACCTGGCCGGGGATCCCTATGGCTACACCTTC. As protein: CASSLFSSLYLAGDPYGYTF. This chain connects TRBV28 to TRBJ1-2; no clear D gene. The CDR3 sequence is 20 residues long. CDR1 is MDHEN and CDR2 is SYDVKM in the germline V gene. Trimming shortened V by 3 bases and J by 4 bases, and 30 bases separated the two germline ends.

The chain recombines TRBV6-5 with TRBJ1-1; weak D call: TRBD1 (6 bases). V dropped 6 bases and J dropped 3 bases, with 11 bases sitting between them. There are 13 residues in the CDR3. The germline V gene encodes CDR1 MNHEY and CDR2 SVGAGI. The CDR3 sequence is CASSDSGDTEAFF. Here the CDR3 DNA reads TGTGCCAGCAGCGATTCAGGGGACACTGAAGCTTTCTTT.